The 23 T cell receptor beta chains presented below share a single source sample, sequenced in a study of blood T cell repertoires in COVID-19. Produced via immunoSEQ multiplex PCR; TCRdb's table is partial and in-frame only. Counted here are 210,000 or so clones, around 92% occurring once; the ten biggest clones make up 0.95% to 1.5%. Sequencing was carried out using peripheral blood. These receptors were taken from a man aged 25-40 years with acute or convalescent COVID-19.

This rearrangement joins TRBV3-1 (or the pseudogene TRBV3-2) to TRBJ2-3; D ambiguous. The V gene lost 4 bases and the J gene lost 4 bases, with 3 bases spanning the gap. Germline V lookup: CDR1 LGHDT, CDR2 YNNKEL (reference sequence). This CDR3 contains 11 residues. In DNA, the CDR3 is TGTGCCAGCAGCCTCTCAGATACGCAGTATTTT. As protein: CASSLSDTQYF.

The chain is built from TRBV18 and TRBJ2-2; a possible D gene is TRBD1 (5 bases). This CDR3 comprises 16 residues. The germline V gene encodes CDR1 KGHSH and CDR2 LQKENI. Trimming took 0 bases from V and 5 from J, leaving 13 bases between them. As DNA, the CDR3 is TGTGCCAGCTCACCACCGTTGGCAGGGTGGACCGGGGAGCTGTTTTTT. This encodes CASSPPLAGWTGELFF.

This chain joins TRBV11-3 and TRBJ2-7, with D unclear. This CDR3 has 15 amino acids. CDR1 and CDR2 (germline): SGHNT, YENEEA. Between the trimmed V and J ends, which lost 0 bases and 2 bases, there was a span of 11 bases. The CDR3 bases are TGTGCCAGCAGCTTAGATGGGCAGTCTACCTACGAGCAGTACTTC. Its translation: CASSLDGQSTYEQYF.

This chain connects TRBV5-1 to TRBJ2-1, with D perhaps matching TRBD2 (6 bases). CDR3 length: 15 residues. The ends were cut back, 6 bases at V and 9 bases at J, with 22 bases in the middle. Germline loops: CDR1 SGHRS, CDR2 YFSETQ. DNA for the CDR3: TGCGCCAGCACCCCTCTTGGGCCCCTGGGGGGTGAGCAGTTCTTC. It translates to CASTPLGPLGGEQFF.

The J gene is TRBJ1-1, the V gene TRBV4-1; 9 nucleotides match TRBD1. Per the germline V gene, CDR1 is MGHRA and CDR2 is YSYEKL. The CDR3 has 14 amino acids. With 4 bases clipped from V and 8 bases from J, the junction kept 8 bases outside the gene matches. CDR3 DNA sequence: TGCGCCAGCAGCCCAACGGGACAGGGAAGCGAAGCTTTCTTT. Translated, it gives CASSPTGQGSEAFF.

CDR3 amino acids: CASSIGGQIRAGELFF. The CDR3 bases are TGTGCCAGCAGCATAGGGGGACAGATCCGAGCCGGGGAGCTGTTTTTT. The genes are TRBV7-3 and TRBJ2-2; 7 nucleotides line up with TRBD1. There are 16 residues in the CDR3. After removal of 5 bases from V and 6 bases from J, the junction contained 12 bases not matched to a gene. CDR1 and CDR2 (germline): SGHTA, FQGTGA.

This clone showed up just once. The CDR3 loop is CASSLPGESNTEAFF. CDR3 bases: TGTGCCAGCAGCCTACCCGGGGAATCGAACACTGAAGCTTTCTTT. V gene TRBV14 combines with J gene TRBJ1-1; D is ambiguous. The germline gives CDR1 SGHDN, CDR2 FVKESK. CDR3 size: 15 residues. Trimming took 4 bases from V and 1 from J, leaving 13 bases between them.

The rearrangement uses TRBV5-1 and TRBJ2-7, with 13 bases fitting TRBD2. This CDR3 is 20 amino acids long. Germline CDR1 reads SGHRS; CDR2 reads YFSETQ. The V gene end was trimmed by 3 bases and the J gene end by 3 bases; junction bases not matched to a gene: 18. CDR3 in amino acids: CASSSRTNSGTSGNVYEQYF. The CDR3 coding sequence is TGCGCCAGCAGCTCGAGAACCAATTCCGGGACTAGCGGGAACGTCTACGAGCAGTACTTC.

J is TRBJ1-5 and V is TRBV28; no clear D gene. The CDR3 spans 14 residues. V was clipped by 8 bases and J by 3 bases, with 14 bases between them. Germline-derived CDR1 and CDR2 are MDHEN and SYDVKM. CDR3 residues: CASAPHSLNQPQHF. The CDR3 DNA follows: TGTGCCAGCGCCCCTCATAGCCTCAATCAGCCCCAGCATTTT.

CDR3 sequence: CASTSFPAESFF. The CDR3 region has the DNA TGTGCCAGCACCTCCTTTCCAGCGGAGTCGTTCTTC. This chain connects TRBV28 to TRBJ2-1, with D maybe TRBD2 (5 bases). This CDR3 region has 12 residues. Trimming removed 7 bases from V and 15 bases from J, with 19 bases in between. The germline gives CDR1 MDHEN, CDR2 SYDVKM.

The chain links TRBV28 to TRBJ1-1; D possibly corresponds to TRBD1 (5 bases). The CDR3 sequence is 15 residues long. Trimming left V 10 bases short and J 4 bases short, with 22 bases between. Germline CDR1 MDHEN, CDR2 SYDVKM. Here the CDR3 reads CATTTAPRLSTEAFF. Written as DNA, the CDR3 is TGTGCCACCACGACAGCCCCTCGGTTGAGCACTGAAGCTTTCTTT.

This chain links TRBV28 with TRBJ2-3; D gene uncertain. Germline CDR1 reads MDHEN; CDR2 reads SYDVKM. This CDR3 spans 12 amino acids. The V end was cut by 7 bases, the J end by 4 bases, with 9 bases between. The CDR3 region has the DNA TGTGCCAGCACCATCCCCCCAGATACGCAGTATTTT. It is translated as CASTIPPDTQYF.

The chain links TRBV7-2 to TRBJ2-1, with 9 nucleotides matching TRBD2. The V and J ends lost 1 base and 0 bases, in that order; junction bases with no gene match: 1. Germline-derived CDR1 and CDR2 are SGHTA and FQGNSA. The CDR3 extends over 16 amino acids. The CDR3 DNA follows: TGTGCCAGCAGCTTAGTAGCGGGGGCCTCCTACAATGAGCAGTTCTTC. Translation gives CASSLVAGASYNEQFF.

The CDR3 DNA reads as TGTGCCAGCAGCCAAGTTCCAGGGGGCGTTGATGGCTACACCTTC. It specifies CASSQVPGGVDGYTF. The chain couples TRBV3-1 (or the pseudogene TRBV3-2) to TRBJ1-2; 8 nucleotides line up with TRBD1. Germline V gene data show CDR1 as LGHDT and CDR2 as YNNKEL (reference sequence). The CDR3 contains 15 residues. V lost 1 base to trimming and J lost 6 bases; unmatched junction nucleotides: 7.

The rearrangement links TRBV2 to TRBJ1-6; TRBD1 might be the D (5 bases). Germline V gene sequence: CDR1 SNHLY, CDR2 FYNNEI. The CDR3 runs to 14 residues. The V and J ends lost 7 bases and 10 bases respectively, with 17 bases between them. For the CDR3, the DNA is TGTGCCAGCACATATAGGACATCACGGTCACCCCTCCACTTT. This codes for CASTYRTSRSPLHF.

The chain couples TRBV5-1 to TRBJ2-3; 9 bases agree with TRBD1. CDR1 SGHRS and CDR2 YFSETQ come from the germline V gene. There are 16 residues in the CDR3. V gave up 4 bases and J gave up 2 bases; unmatched junction bases: 8. The CDR3 coding sequence is TGCGCCAGCAGCAAGTGGACAGGGGCTAACACAGATACGCAGTATTTT. Amino acids: CASSKWTGANTDTQYF.

The chain carries TRBV12-3 or TRBV12-4 and TRBJ1-1; perhaps TRBD1 as D (5 bases). The germline V and J ends were trimmed by 7 bases and 7 bases, with 16 bases remaining between them. CDR3 length: 13 amino acids. Here the CDR3 reads CASTMGVGGEAFF. The CDR3 DNA reads as TGTGCCAGCACTATGGGGGTCGGGGGTGAAGCTTTCTTT.

The chain couples TRBV14 to TRBJ2-3; 11 positions agree with TRBD2. The V gene's germline CDR1 is SGHDN and CDR2 FVKESK. V was clipped by 0 bases and J by 3 bases; unmatched bases: 8. The CDR3 runs to 18 residues. The DNA of the CDR3 is TGTGCCAGCAGCCAAGATTGGATAGCGGGAGGGCGTACAGATACGCAGTATTTT. Protein product: CASSQDWIAGGRTDTQYF.

The genes are TRBV3-1 (or the pseudogene TRBV3-2) and TRBJ2-7, with TRBD1 matching over 7 bases. Germline V gives CDR1 LGHDT, CDR2 YNNKEL (reference sequence). CDR3 length: 13 amino acids. J was trimmed by 3 bases and V by 2 bases; bases with no gene match: 1. CDR3 residues: CASSQRQGYEQYF. The CDR3 coding sequence is TGTGCCAGCAGCCAACGACAGGGCTACGAGCAGTACTTC.

The V call is TRBV9, the J call TRBJ2-1, with D possibly matching TRBD2 (6 bases). V lost 0 bases and J lost 0, with 7 bases in between. Looked up from germline, CDR1 is SGDLS and CDR2 is YYNGEE. The CDR3 consists of 15 residues. CDR3 sequence (DNA): TGTGCCAGCAGCGTAGCTAGCGCCTCCTACAATGAGCAGTTCTTC. This translates into CASSVASASYNEQFF.

This chain connects TRBV10-2 to TRBJ1-4; no definite D call. The length of the CDR3 is 14 residues. The V gene lost 0 bases and the J gene lost 6 bases, with 8 bases spanning the gap. Germline-derived CDR1 and CDR2 are WSHSY and SAAADI. The CDR3 loop is CASSESSRHEKLFF. DNA of the CDR3: TGCGCCAGCAGTGAGTCATCCAGGCATGAAAAACTGTTTTTT.

This clone was detected once. The CDR3: CASSFGATEAFF. As DNA, the CDR3 is TGTGCCAGCAGCTTTGGGGCCACTGAAGCTTTCTTT. The genes are TRBV5-4 and TRBJ1-1, with D possibly matching TRBD1 (5 bases). Germline CDR1 reads SGHNT; CDR2 reads YYREEE (reference sequence). With 2 bases removed from V and 4 bases from J, the gap between germline ends came to 6 bases. The CDR3 is 12 amino acids. Full variable domain (outside the CDR3, taken from reference TRBV5-4 and TRBJ1-1): ETGVTQSPTHLIKTRGQQVTLRCSSQSGHNTVSWYQQALGQGPQFIFQYYREEENGRGNFPPRFSGLQFPNYSSELNVNALELDDSALYLCASSFGATEAFFGQGTRLTVV.

V usage is TRBV3-1 (or the pseudogene TRBV3-2) and J usage is TRBJ2-5; 9 bases agree with TRBD2. After removal of 0 bases from V and 5 bases from J, the junction contained 1 base not matched to a gene. This CDR3 comprises 14 residues. Germline values: CDR1 LGHDT, CDR2 YNNKEL (reference sequence). This chain's CDR3 is CASSQDTSGETQYF. In nucleotides, the CDR3 is TGTGCCAGCAGCCAAGATACTAGCGGGGAGACCCAGTACTTC.